By sample fraction, the clone carrying this T cell receptor beta chain is medium-sized. V lost 7 bases to trimming and J lost 1 base, with 10 bases between them. Germline V CDR1 and CDR2: MNHNS, SASEGT. This CDR3 spans 14 amino acids. The time point is: sample taken at primary tumor resection. No cell sorting; template was whole RNA from tumor, lung tissue or PBMC. TCRdb reprocessed the 5' RACE reads with MiXCR, giving one entry per CDR3 protein. This sample carries approximately 47,000 distinct CDR3 sequences, approximately 7.6% of them seen once, and the ten largest clones take about an eighth. These data come from a study of spatial heterogeneity in lung cancer.

The rearrangement joins TRBV6-1 to TRBJ2-2; D gene uncertain. This receptor was identified in a female donor with early-stage non-small cell lung cancer. This specimen consisted of PBMCs, obtained at surgery. The CDR3 coding sequence is TGTGCCAGCATGGTAGTAGGGAACACCGGGGAGCTGTTTTTT. The encoded protein is CASMVVGNTGELFF.